The T cell receptor beta chain described here comes from a study of human T cells and chemical hapten exposure. Time point described: patch test 1, 2 weeks after DPC sensitization. The treatment: therapeutic diphenylcyclopropenone sensitization with weekly scalp DPC. Every donor had alopecia and was 18 to 70 years old; all were suitable for DPC. In TCRdb, the RACE reads were re-called with MiXCR into one record per CDR3 protein. The sample carries roughly 70,000 distinct CDR3 sequences, roughly 9.2% recorded once. The CDR3 has 14 residues. The V gene's germline CDR1 is GTSNPN and CDR2 SVGIG (reference sequence). J lost 4 bases, V lost 1 base, and 2 bases had no gene match. This clonotype has more than one count but fewer than ten.

This chain connects TRBV30 to TRBJ2-5, with TRBD2 matching 11 bases. The specimen comprised whole blood, sampled in connection with sensitization to the hapten diphenylcyclopropenone (DPC). The sequence was obtained from a woman aged 40 to 50 with alopecia areata. Some clones in this sample may be carry-over from other donors' samples. The CDR3 reads CAWSASGGRETQYF. The DNA for the CDR3 is TGTGCCTGGAGTGCTAGCGGGGGGAGAGAGACCCAGTACTTC.